The count of the clone carrying this T cell receptor beta chain is one. The data were obtained in a study of somatic mutations in cytotoxic T cells in rheumatoid arthritis. Some clones are missing from TCRdb's copy, which holds only in-frame ones; the method was immunoSEQ multiplex PCR. The table shows 15,000 or so clones, with approximately 77% occurring only once. This sequence originates from an adult with rheumatoid arthritis. Sequences were obtained from CD8+ T cells sorted from blood.

For the CDR3, the DNA is TGCGCCAGCAGCCGGACAGGGGGCTACAATGAGCAGTTCTTC. Its protein is CASSRTGGYNEQFF. The chain combines TRBV4-1 with TRBJ2-1; 10 bases match TRBD1. CDR1 and CDR2 from the germline V gene are MGHRA and YSYEKL. Trimming cost V 4 bases and J 3 bases; bases outside gene matches: 0. The CDR3 is 14 amino acids.